This TCR beta chain is from a study of cytomegalovirus exposure and HLA in healthy donors. Germline V CDR1 and CDR2: SGHAT, FQNNGV. V was clipped by 1 base and J by 2 bases; unmatched bases: 2. The CDR3 spans 15 residues. Both 60 Vbeta primers and 13 Jbeta primers went into the PCR. The protocol was immunoSEQ multiplex PCR, while the TCRdb copy is restricted to in-frame clones and leaves out a portion. This sample carries roughly 88,000 clones, 55% to 75% of them seen once, and the ten largest clones take about 2.9%. Sequences were obtained from PBMCs. The clonotype comes from a man aged 45-65 years in good health and CMV-seronegative. V gene TRBV11-2 combines with J gene TRBJ1-5; TRBD1 matches at 7 bases. The CDR3: CASSLGGQGNQPQHF. CDR3 in DNA: TGTGCCAGCAGCTTAGGAGGACAGGGCAATCAGCCCCAGCATTTT.